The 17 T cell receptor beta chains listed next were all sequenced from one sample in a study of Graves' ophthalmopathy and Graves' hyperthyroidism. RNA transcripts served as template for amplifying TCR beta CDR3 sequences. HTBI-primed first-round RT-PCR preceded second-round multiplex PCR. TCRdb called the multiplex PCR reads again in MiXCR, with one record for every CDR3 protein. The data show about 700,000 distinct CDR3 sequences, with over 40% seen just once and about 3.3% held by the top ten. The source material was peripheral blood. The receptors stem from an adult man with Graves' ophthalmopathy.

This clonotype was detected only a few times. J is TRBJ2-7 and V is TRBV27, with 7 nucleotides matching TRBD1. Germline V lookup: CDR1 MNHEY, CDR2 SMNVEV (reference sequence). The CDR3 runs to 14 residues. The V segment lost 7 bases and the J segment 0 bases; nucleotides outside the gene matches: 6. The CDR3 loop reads CASMTGLGSYEQYF. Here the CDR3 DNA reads TGTGCCAGCATGACAGGGTTGGGCTCCTACGAGCAGTACTTC.

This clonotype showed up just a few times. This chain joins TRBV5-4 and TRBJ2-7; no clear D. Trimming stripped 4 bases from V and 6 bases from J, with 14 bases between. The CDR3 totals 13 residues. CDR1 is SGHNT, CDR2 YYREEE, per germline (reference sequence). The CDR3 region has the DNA TGTGCCAGCAGCATCCTAAATTACGGCGAGCAGTACTTC. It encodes CASSILNYGEQYF.

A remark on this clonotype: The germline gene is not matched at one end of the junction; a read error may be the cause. The CDR3 sequence: CASGPLPGTNTEAFF. The CDR3 DNA is TGCGCCAGCGGCCCCCTCCCGGGAACTAACACTGAAGCTTTCTTT. The chain employs TRBV14 and TRBJ1-1; D is ambiguous. This CDR3 contains 15 residues. CDR1 is SGHDN and CDR2 is FVKESK in the germline V gene.

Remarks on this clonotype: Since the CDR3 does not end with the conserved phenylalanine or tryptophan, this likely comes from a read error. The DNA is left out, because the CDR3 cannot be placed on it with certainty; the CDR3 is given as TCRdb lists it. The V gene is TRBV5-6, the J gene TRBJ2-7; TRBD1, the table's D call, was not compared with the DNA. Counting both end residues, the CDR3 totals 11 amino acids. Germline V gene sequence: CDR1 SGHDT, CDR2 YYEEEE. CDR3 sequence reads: CASSYTGTGSL.

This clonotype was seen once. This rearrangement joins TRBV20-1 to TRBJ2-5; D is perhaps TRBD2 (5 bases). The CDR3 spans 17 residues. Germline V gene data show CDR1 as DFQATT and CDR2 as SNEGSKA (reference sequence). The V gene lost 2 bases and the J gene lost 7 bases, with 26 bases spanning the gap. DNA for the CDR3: TGCAGTGCTAGAAATAGTGTCGCCGGGGAGCTGGAGGTGACCCAGTACTTC. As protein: CSARNSVAGELEVTQYF.

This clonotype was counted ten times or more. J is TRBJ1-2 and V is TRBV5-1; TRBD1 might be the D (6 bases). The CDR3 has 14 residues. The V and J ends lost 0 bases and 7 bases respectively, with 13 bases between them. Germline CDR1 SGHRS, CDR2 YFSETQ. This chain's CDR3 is CASSLDQGRPGYTF. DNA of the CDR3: TGCGCCAGCAGCTTGGATCAGGGGAGGCCTGGCTACACCTTC. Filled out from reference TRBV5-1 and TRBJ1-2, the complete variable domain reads KAGVTQTPRYLIKTRGQQVTLSCSPISGHRSVSWYQQTPGQGLQFLFEYFSETQRNKGNFPGRFSGRQFSNSRSEMNVSTLELGDSALYLCASSLDQGRPGYTFGSGTRLTVV.

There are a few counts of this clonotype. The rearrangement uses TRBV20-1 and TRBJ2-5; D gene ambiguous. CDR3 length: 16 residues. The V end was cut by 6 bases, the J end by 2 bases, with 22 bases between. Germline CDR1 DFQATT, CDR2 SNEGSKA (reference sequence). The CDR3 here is CSAHPYRARKQETQYF. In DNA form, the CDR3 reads TGCAGTGCCCACCCCTACCGCGCCCGCAAACAAGAGACCCAGTACTTC.

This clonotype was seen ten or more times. The CDR3 DNA reads as TGTGCCAGCAGTTACTTGTCACAGGGGTGGGATGGCTACACCTTC. Its translation is CASSYLSQGWDGYTF. The chain uses TRBV6-6 and TRBJ1-2; 7 bases agree with TRBD1. With 1 base clipped from V and 6 bases from J, the junction kept 8 bases outside the gene matches. Germline lookup yields CDR1 MNHNY and CDR2 SVGAGI (reference sequence). This CDR3 region has 15 residues.

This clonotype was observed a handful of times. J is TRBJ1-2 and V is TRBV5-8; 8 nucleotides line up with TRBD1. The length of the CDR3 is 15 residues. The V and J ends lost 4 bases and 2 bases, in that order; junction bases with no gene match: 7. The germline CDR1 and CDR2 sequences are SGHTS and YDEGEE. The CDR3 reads CASSGWTGINYGYTF. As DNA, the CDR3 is TGTGCCAGCAGCGGGTGGACAGGGATCAACTATGGCTACACCTTC.

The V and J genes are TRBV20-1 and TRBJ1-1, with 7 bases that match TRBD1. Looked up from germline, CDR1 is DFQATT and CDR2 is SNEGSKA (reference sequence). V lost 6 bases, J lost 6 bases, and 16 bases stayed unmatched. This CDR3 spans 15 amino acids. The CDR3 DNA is TGCAGTGCGGGAGATCCGAGAGGGGGCTTGCCTGAAGCTTTCTTT. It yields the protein CSAGDPRGGLPEAFF.

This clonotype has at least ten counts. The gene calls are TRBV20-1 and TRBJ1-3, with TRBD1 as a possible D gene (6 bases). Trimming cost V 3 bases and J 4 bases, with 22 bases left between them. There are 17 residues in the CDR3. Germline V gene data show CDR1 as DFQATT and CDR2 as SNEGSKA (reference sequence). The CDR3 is CSARTLVGGGSGNTIYF. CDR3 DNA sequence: TGCAGTGCTAGGACCCTCGTCGGAGGGGGGTCCGGAAACACCATATATTTT.

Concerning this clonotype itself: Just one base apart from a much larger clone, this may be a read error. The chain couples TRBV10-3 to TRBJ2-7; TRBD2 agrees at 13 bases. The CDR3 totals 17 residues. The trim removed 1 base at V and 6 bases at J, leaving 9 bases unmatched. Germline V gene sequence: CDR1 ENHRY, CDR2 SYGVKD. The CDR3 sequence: CAISELVLRLAGGEQYF. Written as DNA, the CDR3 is TGTGCCATCAGTGAGTTAGTCCTCAGACTAGCGGGGGGCGAGCAGTACTTC.

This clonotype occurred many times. The CDR3 DNA is TGTGCCAGCAGCAAAAACAGGGAAATAGGCTATGGCTACACCTTC. It translates to CASSKNREIGYGYTF. V and J are TRBV2 and TRBJ1-2; possibly TRBD1 for D (6 bases). The length of the CDR3 is 15 residues. V was shortened by 6 bases and J by 4 bases, with 18 bases between the two germline ends. Germline values: CDR1 SNHLY, CDR2 FYNNEI.

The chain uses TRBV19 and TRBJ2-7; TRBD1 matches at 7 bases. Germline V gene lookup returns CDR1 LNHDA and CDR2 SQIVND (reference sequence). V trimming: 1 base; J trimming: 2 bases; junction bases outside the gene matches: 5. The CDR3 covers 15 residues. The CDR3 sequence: CASSIATGNTYEQYF. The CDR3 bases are TGTGCCAGTAGTATAGCGACAGGGAACACCTACGAGCAGTACTTC.

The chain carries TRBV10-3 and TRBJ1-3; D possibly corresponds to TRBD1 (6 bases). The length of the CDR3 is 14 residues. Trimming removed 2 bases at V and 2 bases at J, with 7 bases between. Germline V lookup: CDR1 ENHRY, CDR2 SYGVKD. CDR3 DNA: TGTGCCATCAGTGAGGGGGACACTGGAAACACCATATATTTT. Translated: CAISEGDTGNTIYF.

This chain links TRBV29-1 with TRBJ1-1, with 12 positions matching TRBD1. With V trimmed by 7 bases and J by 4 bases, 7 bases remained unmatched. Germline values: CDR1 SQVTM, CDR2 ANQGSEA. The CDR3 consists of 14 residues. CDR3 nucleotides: TGCAGCGGTGATCCGGGACAGGGGGCCACTGAAGCTTTCTTT. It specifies CSGDPGQGATEAFF. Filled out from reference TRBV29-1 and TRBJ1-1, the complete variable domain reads SAVISQKPSRDICQRGTSLTIQCQVDSQVTMMFWYRQQPGQSLTLIATANQGSEATYESGFVIDKFPISRPNLTFSTLTVSNMSPEDSSIYLCSGDPGQGATEAFFGQGTRLTVV.

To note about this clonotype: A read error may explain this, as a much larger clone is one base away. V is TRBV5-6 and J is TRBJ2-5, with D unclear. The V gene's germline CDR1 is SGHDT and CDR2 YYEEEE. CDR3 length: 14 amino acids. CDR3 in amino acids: CASSFGSPQETRYF. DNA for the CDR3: TGTGCCAGCAGCTTCGGCTCCCCCCAAGAGACCCGGTACTTC.